This T cell receptor beta chain appears in the sequencing data of a study of T cells after yellow fever vaccination. About the research overall: Any fraction with a low cell number was prepared using SMART-Seq v4 Ultra Low Input. Findings of the study overall: After the booster, 96% of CD4 and about 90% of CD8 primary-response clones were re-detected.

This clonotype was seen at least ten times. As yet, its antigen is unknown. Production of TCR cDNA was by 5'RACE template switching, which also added a universal primer site and UMIs. TCRdb reprocessed the 5' RACE reads with MiXCR, giving one entry per CDR3 protein. The sample has 200,000 to 250,000 distinct CDR3 sequences, 6.5% to 8.5% seen once. The TCR sequence derives from a man younger than 40 who received the YFV17D yellow fever vaccine. Specimen: CD4+ T cells sorted from PBMCs, collected 15 days after the yellow fever booster vaccination.

In nucleotides, the CDR3 is TGCAGTGCTGAGCATCGGACAGGGGACGGTGGCTACACCTTC. This codes for CSAEHRTGDGGYTF. V usage is TRBV20-1 and J usage is TRBJ1-2; 9 bases are a match to TRBD1. The J segment lost 7 bases and the V segment lost 5 bases, leaving 11 bases of the junction unmatched. Per germline, CDR1 DFQATT and CDR2 SNEGSKA (reference sequence). CDR3 size: 14 residues.